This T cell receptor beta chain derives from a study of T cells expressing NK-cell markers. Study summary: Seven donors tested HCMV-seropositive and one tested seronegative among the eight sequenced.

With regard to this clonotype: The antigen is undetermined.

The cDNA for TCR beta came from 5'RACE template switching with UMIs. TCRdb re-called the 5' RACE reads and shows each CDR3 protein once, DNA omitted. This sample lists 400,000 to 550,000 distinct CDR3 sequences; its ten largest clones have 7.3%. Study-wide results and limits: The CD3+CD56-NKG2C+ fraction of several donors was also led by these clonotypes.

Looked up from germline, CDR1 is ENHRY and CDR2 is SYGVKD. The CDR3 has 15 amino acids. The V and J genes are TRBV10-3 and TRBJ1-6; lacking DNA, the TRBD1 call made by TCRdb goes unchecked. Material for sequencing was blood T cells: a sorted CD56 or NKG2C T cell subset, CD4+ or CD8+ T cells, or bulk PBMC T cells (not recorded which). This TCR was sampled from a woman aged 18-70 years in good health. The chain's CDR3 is CAITRSSTGNSPLHF.